The 29 T cell receptor beta chains below all came from one sample that was sequenced in a study of blood T cell repertoires in COVID-19. Generated by immunoSEQ multiplex PCR, the TCRdb table keeps only in-frame clones and is missing some. The sample records around 140,000 clones, 80% to 85% being singletons. Sequencing was done on a sample of peripheral blood. The receptors shown here come from a woman aged 55-70 years with acute or convalescent COVID-19.

The genes are TRBV27 and TRBJ2-3; weak D call: TRBD2 (6 bases). The CDR3 extends over 15 amino acids. CDR1 is MNHEY, CDR2 SMNVEV, per germline (reference sequence). Trimming pared 5 bases from V and 3 bases from J, leaving 15 bases between. Here the CDR3 DNA reads TGTGCCAGCAGTCCTCGGGACTGGATAACAGATACGCAGTATTTT. Translation: CASSPRDWITDTQYF.

The chain joins TRBV29-1 to TRBJ1-2; D remains unclear. Trimming cost V 4 bases and J 8 bases, with 17 bases left between them. Looked up from germline, CDR1 is SQVTM and CDR2 is ANQGSEA. The CDR3 contains 13 residues. This chain's CDR3 is CSVARADLDGYTF. DNA for the CDR3: TGCAGCGTTGCGAGGGCGGATCTCGACGGCTACACCTTC.

This clone was detected only a few times. The rearrangement uses TRBV9 and TRBJ2-7; TRBD2 is a possible D gene (5 bases). Germline-derived CDR1 and CDR2 are SGDLS and YYNGEE. The CDR3 totals 15 residues. V dropped 0 bases and J dropped 0 bases, with 10 bases sitting between them. CDR3 residues: CASSVVGDPSYEQYF. CDR3 sequence (DNA): TGTGCCAGCAGCGTAGTGGGAGATCCCTCCTACGAGCAGTACTTC.

The chain recombines TRBV24-1 with TRBJ2-3; 9 bases match TRBD1. Germline assignment: CDR1 KGHDR and CDR2 SFDVKD. Trimming removed 3 bases from V and 6 bases from J; junction bases left unmatched: 3. The CDR3 extends over 14 amino acids. As DNA, the CDR3 is TGTGCCACCAGTGATCGGGGACAGGGTGATACGCAGTATTTT. Translation gives CATSDRGQGDTQYF.

This clone was counted a few times. This chain uses TRBV12-5 with TRBJ1-3; 8 bases are shared with TRBD1. V trimming: 0 bases; J trimming: 8 bases; junction bases outside the gene matches: 12. Germline CDR1 and CDR2: LGHNT and FRNRAP. The CDR3 is made up of 17 amino acids. CDR3: CASGLVAPSGGADTIYF. CDR3 in DNA: TGTGCTAGTGGTTTGGTAGCTCCTTCAGGGGGCGCGGACACCATATATTTT.

CDR3 DNA: TGTGCCAGCAGTTCGGACAGGGGGCTCGAGCAGTACTTC. Translating gives CASSSDRGLEQYF. This sequence joins TRBV27 and TRBJ2-7, with 11 bases matching TRBD1. The CDR3 contains 13 residues. Germline CDR1 reads MNHEY; CDR2 reads SMNVEV (reference sequence). Trimming cost V 4 bases and J 6 bases; bases outside gene matches: 2.

The chain couples TRBV5-1 to TRBJ2-7; D might be TRBD2 (5 bases). The length of the CDR3 is 13 residues. Deletions cut 10 bases from V and 0 bases from J, with 14 bases between. From germline, CDR1 is SGHRS and CDR2 YFSETQ. In DNA form, the CDR3 reads TGCGCCCCAGGCCGGGAAACCTCCTACGAGCAGTACTTC. Encoded protein: CAPGRETSYEQYF.

This chain links TRBV29-1 with TRBJ1-4; D is unclear. The germline CDR1 and CDR2 sequences are SQVTM and ANQGSEA. This CDR3 is 15 amino acids long. V was cut by 6 bases and J by 7 bases, with 21 bases left in between. CDR3 sequence (DNA): TGCAGCGTAGGACTTCTCACGGAGAGAAGTGAAAAACTGTTTTTT. Translating gives CSVGLLTERSEKLFF.

The rearrangement uses TRBV4-2 and TRBJ2-3; a weak D match, TRBD2 (6 bases). Trimming pared 0 bases from V and 11 bases from J, leaving 15 bases between. CDR1 LGHNA and CDR2 YNFKEQ come from the germline V gene. The length of the CDR3 is 14 residues. This CDR3 is CASSQDGVSRGQYF. In nucleotides, the CDR3 is TGTGCCAGCAGCCAAGATGGGGTCTCGCGGGGGCAGTATTTT.

This chain links TRBV15 with TRBJ1-6; TRBD1 is a possible D gene (5 bases). The CDR3 sequence is 15 residues long. The V end was cut by 4 bases, the J end by 7 bases, with 14 bases between. Per germline, CDR1 LNHNV and CDR2 YYDKDF (reference sequence). The CDR3 loop reads CATSKAVGGNSPLHF. The CDR3 DNA follows: TGTGCCACCAGCAAGGCAGTTGGGGGGAATTCACCCCTCCACTTT.

V and J are TRBV9 and TRBJ2-7; TRBD1 matches 8 bases. After removal of 4 bases from V and 5 bases from J, the junction contained 8 bases not matched to a gene. The CDR3 is 14 amino acids. Germline V CDR1 and CDR2: SGDLS, YYNGEE. The CDR3 sequence is CASSSSGGADEQYF. The CDR3 DNA sequence: TGTGCCAGCAGCAGCTCAGGGGGCGCGGACGAGCAGTACTTC.

The chain combines TRBV9 with TRBJ1-2, with 8 bases fitting TRBD1. Germline V lookup: CDR1 SGDLS, CDR2 YYNGEE. The CDR3 totals 16 residues. V dropped 0 bases and J dropped 3; count of bases not matched to a gene: 7. The CDR3 region has the DNA TGTGCCAGCAGCGTAGGGACTCAGGGGGCGGACTATGGCTACACCTTC. Encoded protein: CASSVGTQGADYGYTF.

The CDR3 loop is CTSSQVGGLSNQPQHF. CDR3 sequence (DNA): TGCACCAGCAGCCAAGTGGGAGGGCTTAGCAATCAGCCCCAGCATTTT. V gene TRBV1 combines with J gene TRBJ1-5. TRBV1 is a pseudogene. The CDR3 runs to 16 residues.

The J gene is TRBJ2-1, the V gene TRBV27, with 9 bases that match TRBD2. Germline V CDR1 and CDR2: MNHEY, SMNVEV (reference sequence). The CDR3 spans 16 residues. V gave up 3 bases and J gave up 3 bases; unmatched junction bases: 6. DNA of the CDR3: TGTGCCAGCAGTTTCGGCGGGAGGGCAGGCTACAATGAGCAGTTCTTC. It specifies CASSFGGRAGYNEQFF.

This sequence joins TRBV7-2 and TRBJ2-4, with D possibly TRBD2 on 7 matching bases. Trimming took 2 bases from V and 2 from J, leaving 10 bases between them. Germline CDR1 reads SGHTA; CDR2 reads FQGNSA. CDR3 size: 15 residues. CDR3: CASSLRGDTKNIQYF. CDR3 in DNA: TGTGCCAGCAGCTTACGGGGGGACACCAAAAACATTCAGTACTTC.

Remarks on this clone: The sample has other DNA sequences that encode this CDR3 too. This chain joins TRBV11-3 and TRBJ2-6; TRBD1 agrees at 9 bases. This CDR3 has 16 residues. The trim removed 8 bases at V and 2 bases at J, leaving 7 bases unmatched. Germline lookup yields CDR1 SGHNT and CDR2 YENEEA. DNA for the CDR3: TGTGCCAGCGGAAAACAGGGGGCGCCTGGGGCCAACGTCCTGACTTTC. Its protein is CASGKQGAPGANVLTF.

This rearrangement joins TRBV11-3 to TRBJ2-1, with a tentative D call TRBD2 (5 bases). Germline CDR1 SGHNT, CDR2 YENEEA. This CDR3 has 14 amino acids. Trimming pared 2 bases from V and 5 bases from J, leaving 10 bases between. The CDR3 DNA is TGTGCCAGCAGCTTAATAAAGGAGGACAATGAGCAGTTCTTC. Protein: CASSLIKEDNEQFF.

CDR3 DNA: TGTGCCAGCAGCAGAGGGGTGGGGGGAAACATTCAGTACTTC. Residues: CASSRGVGGNIQYF. V is TRBV11-2 and J is TRBJ2-4; TRBD2 might be the D (6 bases). This CDR3 comprises 14 residues. CDR1 and CDR2 (germline): SGHAT, FQNNGV. V dropped 5 bases and J dropped 6 bases, with 14 bases sitting between them.

The chain combines TRBV5-4 with TRBJ2-5, with TRBD2 matching over 10 bases. This CDR3 is 16 amino acids long. The V segment lost 0 bases and the J segment 5 bases; nucleotides outside the gene matches: 7. Germline assignment: CDR1 SGHNT and CDR2 YYREEE (reference sequence). CDR3 in amino acids: CASSLGRSGRGETQYF. The CDR3 coding sequence is TGTGCCAGCAGCTTGGGCCGCAGCGGGAGGGGTGAGACCCAGTACTTC.

The V call is TRBV30, the J call TRBJ1-5, with D maybe TRBD1 (6 bases). The CDR3 sequence is 15 residues long. The germline V gene has CDR1 GTSNPN and CDR2 SVGIG (reference sequence). The V gene lost 2 bases and the J gene lost 0 bases, with 11 bases spanning the gap. CDR3 sequence reads: CAWSRGQSSNQPQHF. The DNA for the CDR3 is TGTGCCTGGAGTCGAGGACAGTCTAGCAATCAGCCCCAGCATTTT.

This clone showed up just once. The chain carries TRBV11-2 and TRBJ1-3; possibly TRBD1 for D (5 bases). This CDR3 is 15 amino acids long. CDR1 SGHAT and CDR2 FQNNGV come from the germline V gene. Deletions cut 2 bases from V and 2 bases from J, with 10 bases between. CDR3 region: CASSLNQGTGNTIYF. The CDR3 DNA reads as TGTGCCAGCAGCTTAAACCAGGGTACTGGAAACACCATATATTTT.

The chain couples TRBV2 to TRBJ2-2; TRBD1 matches at 7 bases. The CDR3 is made up of 15 amino acids. Germline V gives CDR1 SNHLY, CDR2 FYNNEI. The V segment lost 6 bases and the J segment 0 bases; nucleotides outside the gene matches: 4. The CDR3: CASRNRGSNTGELFF. For the CDR3, the DNA is TGTGCCAGCAGAAACAGGGGTTCGAACACCGGGGAGCTGTTTTTT.

The V and J genes are TRBV27 and TRBJ2-1; D not resolved. The germline CDR1 and CDR2 sequences are MNHEY and SMNVEV (reference sequence). V was pared by 2 bases and J by 0 bases, with 14 bases between. CDR3 length: 17 residues. The CDR3 DNA reads TGTGCCAGCAGTTTAAATATGTGGGCGAGCTCCTACAATGAGCAGTTCTTC. Translated, it gives CASSLNMWASSYNEQFF.

This clone was counted a single time. This chain joins TRBV28 and TRBJ1-1; D unclear. Trimming took off 1 base at V and 6 bases at J, with 6 bases between the two ends. CDR1 and CDR2 from the germline V gene are MDHEN and SYDVKM. CDR3 size: 12 residues. The CDR3 here is CASSLSRSEAFF. The CDR3 nucleotides read TGTGCCAGCAGTTTATCCAGGTCTGAAGCTTTCTTT.

The V call is TRBV5-1, the J call TRBJ1-1; D not resolved. Germline CDR1 reads SGHRS; CDR2 reads YFSETQ. The germline V and J ends were trimmed by 0 bases and 7 bases, with 7 bases remaining between them. The length of the CDR3 is 12 residues. The CDR3 sequence is CASSLERHEAFF. Here the CDR3 DNA reads TGCGCCAGCAGCTTGGAACGACATGAAGCTTTCTTT. Variable domain in full (rest from reference TRBV5-1 and TRBJ1-1): KAGVTQTPRYLIKTRGQQVTLSCSPISGHRSVSWYQQTPGQGLQFLFEYFSETQRNKGNFPGRFSGRQFSNSRSEMNVSTLELGDSALYLCASSLERHEAFFGQGTRLTVV.

The chain is built from TRBV7-9 and TRBJ2-2; D gene uncertain. The CDR3 sequence is 13 residues long. Trimming stripped 2 bases from V and 6 bases from J, with 7 bases between. Germline V gives CDR1 SEHNR, CDR2 FQNEAQ (reference sequence). Here the CDR3 DNA reads TGTGCCAGCAGCTTATTTTCTGCCGGGGAGCTGTTTTTT. The encoded protein is CASSLFSAGELFF.

This clone was seen more than once but under ten times. Sequence at one end of the junction differs from germline and may be a read error. The V and J genes are TRBV5-1 and TRBJ2-1; the D gene is possibly TRBD2 (6 bases). Germline V gene sequence: CDR1 SGHRS, CDR2 YFSETQ. The CDR3 is made up of 12 amino acids. Here the CDR3 reads CASSLVSGLPIF. The DNA for the CDR3 is TGCGCCAGCAGCTTGGTCTCGGGACTGCCGATCTTC.

This clone was observed a few times. The chain is built from TRBV18 and TRBJ2-1, with a weak D call TRBD1 (5 bases). Germline-derived CDR1 and CDR2 are KGHSH and LQKENI. V was pared by 0 bases and J by 2 bases, with 17 bases between. The CDR3 is 18 residues long. CDR3 bases: TGTGCCAGCTCACCACCGATGGGGCGACAGTTGGCCTACAATGAGCAGTTCTTC. It is translated as CASSPPMGRQLAYNEQFF.

The chain uses TRBV10-3 and TRBJ2-1; TRBD1 aligns across 8 bases. In germline, CDR1 is ENHRY, CDR2 SYGVKD. V lost 5 bases, J lost 1 base, and 4 bases stayed unmatched. This CDR3 has 15 amino acids. The CDR3: CAISFDRGSYNEQFF. The CDR3 DNA follows: TGTGCCATCAGTTTCGACAGGGGATCCTACAATGAGCAGTTCTTC.